Listed below are T cell receptor beta chains from one sample, sequenced in a study of blood T cell repertoires in COVID-19. Profiled with immunoSEQ multiplex PCR; TCRdb holds only in-frame clones, not every one. The data hold some 170,000 clones, with 81% observed a single time. Sequences were obtained from peripheral blood. These receptors were collected from a man in his 60s with active or convalescent COVID-19. CDR3s include the opening cysteine and the closing phenylalanine or tryptophan. The order of the fields is D gene, V gene, CDR3 length, clone size, J gene, CDR3 protein, CDR3 DNA. A D gene is named only where the DNA matches it firmly. Clone size is shown for a subset of rows, as once, few, many or a class of expanded clone.

>-|TRBV10-3|13|-|TRBJ2-7
CAISRSMGGEQYF
TGTGCCATCAGCAGGTCGATGGGGGGCGAGCAGTACTTC
>-|TRBV20-1|12|-|TRBJ1-2
CSASELNYGYTF
TGCAGTGCTAGTGAATTAAACTATGGCTACACCTTC
>-|TRBV12-3/TRBV12-4|13|-|TRBJ1-4
CASSRELGGKLFF
TGTGCCAGCAGCCGAGAGCTGGGAGGAAAACTGTTTTTT
>-|TRBV7-9|17|-|TRBJ1-3
CASSLVAGANSGNTIYF
TGTGCCAGCAGCTTAGTCGCGGGGGCGAACTCTGGAAACACCATATATTTT
>-|TRBV5-1|12|-|TRBJ1-2
CASSRGGYGYTF
TGCGCCAGCAGCCGAGGTGGCTATGGCTACACCTTC
>-|TRBV4-2|15|many|TRBJ2-7
CASSPSRIRSYEQYF
TGTGCCAGCAGCCCGTCCCGAATCAGGTCCTACGAGCAGTACTTC
>-|TRBV5-6|14|-|TRBJ2-7
CASSPAGSPYEQYF
TGTGCCAGCAGCCCAGCCGGGAGCCCCTACGAGCAGTACTTC
>TRBD2|TRBV3-1/TRBV3-2|14|once|TRBJ2-5
CASTHSGGGETQYF
TGTGCCAGCACCCATAGCGGGGGCGGGGAGACCCAGTACTTC
>TRBD1|TRBV7-8|12|-|TRBJ2-1
CASSPRDRGQFF
TGTGCCAGCAGCCCGCGCGACAGGGGGCAGTTCTTC
>-|TRBV28|12|few|TRBJ2-1
CASRPRANEQFF
TGTGCCAGCAGACCCAGGGCCAATGAGCAGTTCTTC
>-|TRBV6-1|20|-|TRBJ1-5
CASSEFGLEGGVFGNQPQHF
TGTGCCAGCAGTGAATTCGGTCTCGAGGGTGGGGTTTTTGGCAATCAGCCCCAGCATTTT
>TRBD2|TRBV28|20|-|TRBJ2-1
CASSLTSGRGGRRTGNEQFF
TGTGCCAGCAGTTTAACTAGCGGGAGAGGGGGTCGTAGGACTGGCAATGAGCAGTTCTTC
>TRBD1|TRBV24-1|14|-|TRBJ2-1
CATRPGQGGSEQFF
TGTGCCACCAGGCCGGGACAGGGGGGATCTGAGCAGTTCTTC
>-|TRBV5-4|15|-|TRBJ1-2
CASSYVQVPLVGYTF
TGTGCCAGCAGCTACGTACAGGTCCCTTTGGTTGGCTACACCTTC
>TRBD2|TRBV29-1|13|-|TRBJ2-1
CSVGTSSYNEQFF
TGCAGCGTAGGGACTAGCAGCTACAATGAGCAGTTCTTC
>TRBD1|TRBV2|15|once|TRBJ1-2
CASRRDRGPNYGYTF
TGTGCCAGCAGGAGGGACAGGGGCCCAAACTATGGCTACACCTTC
>TRBD1|TRBV11-1|14|few|TRBJ1-1
CASRPRGRIAEAFF
TGTGCCAGCAGACCCAGGGGGCGAATAGCTGAAGCTTTCTTT
>-|TRBV20-1|13|few|TRBJ1-5
CSASASVDQPQHF
TGCAGTGCTAGTGCCTCGGTCGATCAGCCCCAGCATTTT
>TRBD2|TRBV5-1|15|-|TRBJ2-1
CASSFLAGGTNEQFF
TGCGCCAGCAGCTTTCTAGCGGGAGGGACAAATGAGCAGTTCTTC
>-|TRBV10-1|14|-|TRBJ2-1
CASSPAGPHNEQFF
TGCGCCAGCAGCCCGGCAGGCCCTCACAATGAGCAGTTCTTC
>-|TRBV5-1|14|-|TRBJ1-4
CASSQGGTNEKLFF
TGCGCCAGCAGTCAGGGTGGAACTAATGAAAAACTGTTTTTT
>-|TRBV3-1/TRBV3-2|13|-|TRBJ1-6
CASSQVDNSPLHF
TGTGCCAGCAGCCAAGTAGATAATTCACCCCTCCACTTT
>-|TRBV2|13|few|TRBJ2-7
CASRWGPEYEQYF
TGTGCCAGCAGGTGGGGGCCAGAGTACGAGCAGTACTTC
>TRBD1|TRBV5-4|14|-|TRBJ1-6
CASSVQGNNSPLHF
TGTGCCAGCAGCGTACAGGGGAACAATTCACCCCTCCACTTT
>-|TRBV7-2|15|once|TRBJ2-7
CASSLGNDRRYEQYF
TGTGCCAGCAGCTTAGGCAATGACAGGCGCTACGAGCAGTACTTC
>-|TRBV5-1|16|-|TRBJ2-2
CASSSLPGQNTGELFF
TGCGCCAGCAGCAGTCTTCCGGGACAGAACACCGGGGAGCTGTTTTTT
>TRBD1|TRBV5-4|17|-|TRBJ1-4
CASSSGTGGVLNEKLFF
TGTGCCAGCAGCTCCGGGACAGGGGGCGTTCTTAATGAAAAACTGTTTTTT
>TRBD1|TRBV6-5|13|few|TRBJ1-6
CASTEQGNSPLHF
TGTGCCAGCACCGAACAGGGGAATTCACCCCTCCACTTT
>TRBD2|TRBV6-6|13|-|TRBJ2-7
CAGRLAGEYEQYF
TGTGCCGGACGACTAGCGGGGGAGTACGAGCAGTACTTC
>TRBD1|TRBV19|14|few|TRBJ1-2
CASSSGTGGYGYTF
TGTGCCAGTAGTAGCGGGACAGGCGGCTATGGCTACACCTTC
>-|TRBV10-3|16|-|TRBJ1-1
CAISAQAGAINTEAFF
TGTGCCATCAGCGCCCAGGCAGGGGCGATTAACACTGAAGCTTTCTTT
>TRBD2|TRBV6-5|13|-|TRBJ2-7
CASSIPPGGRWYF
TGTGCCAGCAGTATACCGCCCGGGGGGAGGTGGTACTTC
>TRBD2|TRBV3-1/TRBV3-2|18|-|TRBJ2-1
CASSQRMGLAVIYNEQFF
TGTGCCAGCAGCCAAAGGATGGGACTAGCGGTTATATACAATGAGCAGTTCTTC
>TRBD1|TRBV2|14|-|TRBJ1-2
CASSEGTGNYGYTF
TGTGCCAGCAGTGAAGGGACAGGGAACTATGGCTACACCTTC
>-|TRBV5-4|13|-|TRBJ1-1
CASSLGGSTEAFF
TGTGCCAGCAGCTTGGGAGGGTCCACTGAAGCTTTCTTT
>TRBD2|TRBV2|14|-|TRBJ2-1
CATSGTSTYNEQFF
TGTGCCACCTCCGGGACTAGTACCTACAATGAGCAGTTCTTC
>-|TRBV6-1|12|few|TRBJ2-7
CASSELEGEQYF
TGTGCCAGCAGTGAACTTGAGGGCGAGCAGTACTTC
>-|TRBV6-1|15|-|TRBJ1-4
CASSEPGQSNEKLFF
TGTGCCAGCAGTGAGCCCGGACAGAGTAATGAAAAATTGTTTTTT
>-|TRBV5-5|16|-|TRBJ1-5
CASSFFGTNSNQPQHF
TGTGCCAGCAGCTTTTTTGGGACAAATAGCAATCAGCCCCAGCATTTT
>TRBD1|TRBV19|16|once|TRBJ2-7
CASSSPTGAVGYEQYF
TGTGCCAGTAGCTCACCGACAGGGGCCGTGGGTTACGAGCAGTACTTC
>TRBD1|TRBV19|15|few|TRBJ1-1
CASRTSGTVNTEAFF
TGTGCCAGTAGGACGTCCGGGACAGTGAACACTGAAGCTTTCTTT
>TRBD1|TRBV7-6|15|-|TRBJ2-3
CASSIDRGWTDTQYF
TGTGCCAGCAGCATAGACAGGGGGTGGACAGATACGCAGTATTTT
>-|TRBV4-1|15|few|TRBJ1-4
CASSHLRSRNEKLFF
TGCGCCAGCAGCCACCTAAGGTCGAGGAATGAAAAACTGTTTTTT
>-|TRBV3-1/TRBV3-2|14|-|TRBJ1-1
CASSQAGKNTEAFF
TGTGCCAGCAGCCAAGCAGGAAAGAACACTGAAGCTTTCTTT